This T cell receptor (beta chain) originates from a study of blood T cell repertoires in COVID-19. The CDR3 extends over 16 amino acids. With 2 bases removed from V and 6 bases from J, the gap between germline ends came to 20 bases. Looked up from germline, CDR1 is MDHEN and CDR2 is SYDVKM. Repertoires were generated with immunoSEQ multiplex PCR, while TCRdb's copy carries only in-frame clones and drops some. Among around 300,000 clones listed, roughly 89% were seen once. The specimen sequenced was PBMCs or T cells enriched from blood (not recorded which). The V and J genes are TRBV28 and TRBJ2-7, with D possibly TRBD2 on 5 matching bases. The sequence derives from a woman in her 30s who had recovered from COVID-19. CDR3 sequence reads: CASSLEAFGVVGEQYF. CDR3 bases: TGTGCCAGCAGTTTAGAAGCGTTCGGGGTCGTGGGCGAGCAGTACTTC.